A single sample gave rise to the 30 T cell receptor beta chains below, sequenced in a study of blood T cell repertoires in COVID-19. The protocol was immunoSEQ multiplex PCR, while the TCRdb copy is restricted to in-frame clones and leaves out a portion. The data hold some 220,000 clones, with 80% to 90% observed a single time. Material for sequencing was PBMCs or T cells enriched from blood (not recorded which). These receptors were taken from a woman aged 40-49 years with acute COVID-19.

The V and J genes are TRBV29-1 and TRBJ2-1; tentatively, D is TRBD2 (5 bases). The germline V and J ends were trimmed by 7 bases and 8 bases, with 15 bases remaining between them. The CDR3 runs to 12 residues. The germline V gene encodes CDR1 SQVTM and CDR2 ANQGSEA. The DNA for the CDR3 is TGCAGCGCCATCTCGGTCGGGGATGAGCAGTTCTTC. It specifies CSAISVGDEQFF.

The chain couples TRBV9 to TRBJ1-2, with 8 bases aligning to TRBD1. CDR1 and CDR2 from the germline V gene are SGDLS and YYNGEE. Trimming took 3 bases from V and 5 from J; bases not matched to a gene: 3. This CDR3 comprises 13 residues. The CDR3 DNA follows: TGTGCCAGCAGCGAGGGACAGGCTTATGGCTACACCTTC. This gives the protein CASSEGQAYGYTF.

About this clone itself: The junction differs from germline at one of its ends, possibly a read error. The chain recombines TRBV12-5 with TRBJ2-7, with D perhaps TRBD1 (6 bases). This CDR3 contains 18 residues. Looked up from germline, CDR1 is LGHNT and CDR2 is FRNRAP. CDR3 in amino acids: CVSGLPQTLPMGATEQYF. The CDR3 bases are TGTGTTAGTGGTTTGCCCCAGACCCTACCTATGGGGGCCACCGAGCAGTACTTC.

CDR3 DNA: TGTGCCAGCTCACTAGACTATAGCCCACGGCAGCCCCAGCATTTT. Its translation is CASSLDYSPRQPQHF. The chain links TRBV18 to TRBJ1-5; no definite D call. There are 15 residues in the CDR3. V was shortened by 4 bases and J by 7 bases, with 17 bases between the two germline ends. CDR1 and CDR2 (germline): KGHSH, LQKENI.

The V and J genes are TRBV6-1 and TRBJ1-2; TRBD1 agrees at 8 bases. J lost 5 bases, V lost 0 bases, and 2 bases had no gene match. The CDR3 extends over 14 amino acids. Germline V gene sequence: CDR1 MNHNS, CDR2 SASEGT. CDR3 region: CASSEATGEYGYTF. The CDR3 nucleotides read TGTGCCAGCAGTGAAGCGACAGGGGAGTATGGCTACACCTTC.

The V and J genes are TRBV29-1 and TRBJ1-2, with 7 bases that match TRBD1. Germline V gene data show CDR1 as SQVTM and CDR2 as ANQGSEA. CDR3 length equals 13 residues. After removal of 7 bases from V and 0 bases from J, the junction contained 5 bases not matched to a gene. The CDR3 sequence: CSAVTGTNYGYTF. As DNA, the CDR3 is TGCAGCGCTGTGACAGGGACTAACTATGGCTACACCTTC.

V and J are TRBV7-3 and TRBJ1-2; D ambiguous. The CDR3 extends over 14 amino acids. Germline values: CDR1 SGHTA, CDR2 FQGTGA. Trimming pared 2 bases from V and 0 bases from J, leaving 7 bases between. The CDR3 DNA sequence: TGTGCCAGCAGCTTAGCTAGAGCTAACTATGGCTACACCTTC. Translating it yields CASSLARANYGYTF.

The chain recombines TRBV14 with TRBJ2-7; 7 nucleotides match TRBD1. The CDR3 consists of 17 residues. V was clipped by 0 bases and J by 0 bases; unmatched bases: 8. Germline CDR1 reads SGHDN; CDR2 reads FVKESK. CDR3: CASSQDHAAGGSYEQYF. Written as DNA, the CDR3 is TGTGCCAGCAGCCAAGACCACGCCGCAGGGGGCTCCTACGAGCAGTACTTC.

The count of this clone is one. This chain links TRBV18 with TRBJ2-1; 7 bases are a match to TRBD2. This CDR3 contains 16 residues. CDR1 and CDR2 from the germline V gene are KGHSH and LQKENI. Trimming cost V 6 bases and J 6 bases; bases outside gene matches: 14. The CDR3 loop reads CASSQTGGFQGNEQFF. The CDR3 DNA sequence: TGTGCCAGCTCGCAAACCGGGGGGTTCCAAGGCAATGAGCAGTTCTTC.

The chain recombines TRBV19 with TRBJ1-2, with D uncertain. The CDR3 is 15 amino acids. Germline V gives CDR1 LNHDA, CDR2 SQIVND (reference sequence). V lost 4 bases, J lost 6 bases, and 18 bases lay in between. The CDR3 loop is CASSRNFAESHGYTF. The DNA for the CDR3 is TGTGCCAGTAGTAGAAATTTTGCCGAGAGCCATGGCTACACCTTC.

V is TRBV6-4 and J is TRBJ1-1, with a weak D call TRBD1 (6 bases). V lost 3 bases and J lost 10, with 12 bases in between. The CDR3 spans 12 residues. Germline assignment: CDR1 MRHNA and CDR2 SNTAGT. CDR3 sequence reads: CASSDLQGVAFF. The CDR3 nucleotides read TGTGCCAGCAGTGATTTACAGGGAGTAGCTTTCTTT.

The rearrangement links TRBV19 to TRBJ1-5; 7 bases are a match to TRBD1. V was pared by 7 bases and J by 3 bases, with 9 bases of the junction left unmatched. Germline V lookup: CDR1 LNHDA, CDR2 SQIVND (reference sequence). This CDR3 comprises 15 residues. The CDR3 nucleotides are TGTGCCAGTATCGAAGGGGGACAGATCAATCAGCCCCAGCATTTT. It yields the protein CASIEGGQINQPQHF.

The V call is TRBV28, the J call TRBJ1-1, with a tentative D call TRBD1 (6 bases). Trimming removed 5 bases at V and 1 base at J, with 11 bases between. Germline-derived CDR1 and CDR2 are MDHEN and SYDVKM. The CDR3 runs 14 residues. CDR3 sequence reads: CASSPRTANTEAFF. In nucleotides, the CDR3 is TGTGCCAGCAGTCCACGGACAGCGAACACTGAAGCTTTCTTT.

The chain joins TRBV30 to TRBJ1-5, with D maybe TRBD1 (6 bases). Germline lookup yields CDR1 GTSNPN and CDR2 SVGIG (reference sequence). Trimming stripped 2 bases from V and 1 base from J, with 9 bases between. The CDR3 is made up of 14 amino acids. Here the CDR3 reads CAWSTGSSNQPQHF. The CDR3 DNA sequence: TGTGCCTGGAGTACAGGGTCAAGCAATCAGCCCCAGCATTTT.

The J gene is TRBJ1-2, the V gene TRBV4-1; 7 bases fit TRBD1. J was trimmed by 5 bases and V by 2 bases; bases with no gene match: 11. CDR1 and CDR2 from the germline V gene are MGHRA and YSYEKL. The length of the CDR3 is 16 residues. In DNA form, the CDR3 reads TGCGCCAGCAGCCAACCGTATTGGGGACAGAAGTATGGCTACACCTTC. It translates to CASSQPYWGQKYGYTF.

The chain recombines TRBV9 with TRBJ2-1; D uncertain. Looked up from germline, CDR1 is SGDLS and CDR2 is YYNGEE. The length of the CDR3 is 13 residues. V lost 3 bases and J lost 9, with 13 bases in between. CDR3 sequence reads: CASSGRGAPEQFF. The CDR3 DNA is TGTGCCAGCAGCGGCCGAGGAGCCCCTGAGCAGTTCTTC.

This clone was seen more than once but under ten times. This chain links TRBV29-1 with TRBJ1-1; a weak D match, TRBD1 (5 bases). The ends were cut back, 7 bases at V and 1 base at J, with 13 bases in the middle. Germline V gives CDR1 SQVTM, CDR2 ANQGSEA. This CDR3 is 13 amino acids long. CDR3 sequence: CSGTRVGNTEAFF. DNA of the CDR3: TGCAGCGGGACCAGGGTCGGGAACACTGAAGCTTTCTTT. The full variable domain, completed using reference TRBV29-1 and TRBJ1-1, is SAVISQKPSRDICQRGTSLTIQCQVDSQVTMMFWYRQQPGQSLTLIATANQGSEATYESGFVIDKFPISRPNLTFSTLTVSNMSPEDSSIYLCSGTRVGNTEAFFGQGTRLTVV.

V and J are TRBV6-2 or TRBV6-3 and TRBJ2-1; D unclear. The V end lost 2 bases, the J end lost 2 bases, and 16 bases lay between the germline ends. Germline CDR1 is MNHEY and CDR2 is SVGEGT. The CDR3 extends over 17 amino acids. The CDR3 nucleotides read TGTGCCAGCAGTTACCCCCATCCGGAGCGCCCCTACAATGAGCAGTTCTTC. Its protein is CASSYPHPERPYNEQFF.

In this sample, this clone turned up many times. The chain recombines TRBV28 with TRBJ1-1; tentatively, D is TRBD1 (5 bases). The CDR3 loop spans 12 amino acids. Germline CDR1 MDHEN, CDR2 SYDVKM. V was shortened by 2 bases and J by 8 bases, with 9 bases between the two germline ends. The CDR3 protein is CASSLQGREAFF. CDR3 DNA sequence: TGTGCCAGCAGTTTACAGGGCCGGGAAGCTTTCTTT.

The rearrangement joins TRBV4-1 to TRBJ1-4, with TRBD1 as a possible D gene (5 bases). CDR3 size: 14 residues. Germline lookup yields CDR1 MGHRA and CDR2 YSYEKL. Trimming took 4 bases from V and 6 from J, leaving 12 bases between them. The CDR3 sequence is CASSPGTNDEKLFF. The CDR3 region has the DNA TGCGCCAGCAGCCCCGGGACTAATGATGAAAAACTGTTTTTT.

CDR3 bases: TGCGCCAGCAGGGCAGGAACCCACGAGCAGTACTTC. Translating it yields CASRAGTHEQYF. V gene TRBV5-1 combines with J gene TRBJ2-7; D is uncertain. V was clipped by 5 bases and J by 5 bases, with 11 bases between them. There are 12 residues in the CDR3. Per germline, CDR1 SGHRS and CDR2 YFSETQ.

The chain couples TRBV5-8 to TRBJ1-2; TRBD1 aligns across 9 bases. V lost 5 bases and J lost 0; bases outside the gene matches: 2. This CDR3 comprises 14 residues. Germline lookup yields CDR1 SGHTS and CDR2 YDEGEE. Here the CDR3 reads CASRGQGSNYGYTF. DNA for the CDR3: TGTGCCAGCAGGGGACAGGGTTCTAACTATGGCTACACCTTC. Full variable domain (rest looked up from reference TRBV5-8 and TRBJ1-2): EAGVTQSPTHLIKTRGQQATLRCSPISGHTSVYWYQQALGLGLQFLLWYDEGEERNRGNFPPRFSGRQFPNYSSELNVNALELEDSALYLCASRGQGSNYGYTFGSGTRLTVV.

This chain uses TRBV6-5 with TRBJ2-7; the D gene is possibly TRBD1 (5 bases). Per germline, CDR1 MNHEY and CDR2 SVGAGI. CDR3 length: 12 amino acids. V lost 5 bases to trimming and J lost 4 bases, with 9 bases between them. The CDR3 nucleotides read TGTGCCAGCAGTAATGACAGATACGAGCAGTACGTC. This gives the protein CASSNDRYEQYV.

The chain links TRBV7-9 to TRBJ1-2, with D maybe TRBD1 (6 bases). This CDR3 has 12 amino acids. The ends were cut back, 5 bases at V and 8 bases at J, with 12 bases in the middle. Germline V gene sequence: CDR1 SEHNR, CDR2 FQNEAQ (reference sequence). CDR3: CASSLNREGYTF. The CDR3 DNA is TGTGCCAGCAGCCTTAACAGGGAAGGCTACACCTTC.

The chain recombines TRBV15 with TRBJ1-1, with 10 bases fitting TRBD1. The germline V gene encodes CDR1 LNHNV and CDR2 YYDKDF (reference sequence). This CDR3 is built from 14 residues. V dropped 9 bases and J dropped 6; count of bases not matched to a gene: 10. The CDR3 nucleotides read TGTGCCACAGCGGTGGGACAGGGGTATGCTGAAGCTTTCTTT. Translating it yields CATAVGQGYAEAFF.

V and J are TRBV19 and TRBJ1-1; 8 nucleotides match TRBD1. The CDR3 has 13 amino acids. Germline V gene data show CDR1 as LNHDA and CDR2 as SQIVND (reference sequence). V shed 1 base, J shed 12 bases, and the junction held 7 bases outside the gene matches. The chain's CDR3 is CASSIGTGLLTFF. CDR3 DNA: TGTGCCAGTAGTATAGGGACAGGGCTGTTAACTTTCTTT.

The chain uses TRBV7-3 and TRBJ2-3; TRBD1 matches 10 bases. This CDR3 has 18 residues. V dropped 2 bases and J dropped 6; count of bases not matched to a gene: 14. From germline, CDR1 is SGHTA and CDR2 FQGTGA. The CDR3: CASSLLPRDRGLGDTQYF. The CDR3 DNA sequence: TGTGCCAGCAGCTTACTCCCGCGGGACAGGGGATTGGGGGATACGCAGTATTTT.

The sample holds a few counts of this clone. This chain joins TRBV3-1 (or the pseudogene TRBV3-2) and TRBJ1-1; 7 nucleotides match TRBD1. Germline V CDR1 and CDR2: LGHDT, YNNKEL (reference sequence). The CDR3 is made up of 14 amino acids. The trim removed 2 bases at V and 5 bases at J, leaving 5 bases unmatched. CDR3 nucleotide sequence: TGTGCCAGCAGCCAATTGACAGGGAGGACTGAAGCTTTCTTT. The encoded protein is CASSQLTGRTEAFF.

The chain employs TRBV19 and TRBJ2-3; perhaps TRBD1 as D (6 bases). Germline CDR1 is LNHDA and CDR2 is SQIVND (reference sequence). The CDR3 totals 19 residues. V was cut by 1 base and J by 1 base, with 21 bases left in between. The CDR3 bases are TGTGCCAGTAGTATAGTGGGGATGACGGGGACATCCGGCACAGATACGCAGTATTTT. It specifies CASSIVGMTGTSGTDTQYF.

This clone was recorded only once. CDR3 bases: TGTGCCAGCAGTTACTCGAGGCAGGGGGGCACTGAAGCTTTCTTT. Translated: CASSYSRQGGTEAFF. The rearrangement links TRBV6-5 to TRBJ1-1; 7 bases line up with TRBD1. Germline values: CDR1 MNHEY, CDR2 SVGAGI. With V trimmed by 0 bases and J by 4 bases, 5 bases remained unmatched. The CDR3 covers 15 residues.